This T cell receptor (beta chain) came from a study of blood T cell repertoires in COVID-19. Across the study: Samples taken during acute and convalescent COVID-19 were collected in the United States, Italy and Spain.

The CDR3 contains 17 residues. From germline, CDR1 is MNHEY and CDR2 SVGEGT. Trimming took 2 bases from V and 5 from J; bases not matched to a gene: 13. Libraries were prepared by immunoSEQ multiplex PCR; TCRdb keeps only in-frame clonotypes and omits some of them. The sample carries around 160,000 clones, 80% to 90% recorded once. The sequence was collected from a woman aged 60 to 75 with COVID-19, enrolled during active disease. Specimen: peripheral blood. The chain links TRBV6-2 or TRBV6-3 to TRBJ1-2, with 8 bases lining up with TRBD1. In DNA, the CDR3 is TGTGCCAGCAGTTACCTACACCAAACAGGGGGATGGTATGGCTACACCTTC. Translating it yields CASSYLHQTGGWYGYTF.